The next 3 T cell receptor beta chains were all read from a single sample in a study of shared clonotypes between healthy human individuals. Profiling relied on immunoSEQ multiplex PCR, and the TCRdb table lists in-frame clones only, not all of them. The sample has around 2.5 million clones; 93% are singletons. Specimen: naive CD4+ T cells from PBMCs. Documented subset: CD45RA+ positively selected. The receptors stem from a man between 18 and 29 years old in good health. Some clones in this sample may be carry-over from other donors' samples.

The genes are TRBV7-9 and TRBJ2-1; 12 bases line up with TRBD2. J lost 0 bases, V lost 3 bases, and 3 bases had no gene match. Germline-derived CDR1 and CDR2 are SEHNR and FQNEAQ (reference sequence). The CDR3 has 17 amino acids. This CDR3 is CASSFVTSGSSYNEQFF. The CDR3 region has the DNA TGTGCCAGCAGCTTCGTGACTAGCGGGAGCTCCTACAATGAGCAGTTCTTC. Full variable domain (remainder filled in from reference TRBV7-9 and TRBJ2-1): DTGVSQNPRHKITKRGQNVTFRCDPISEHNRLYWYRQTLGQGPEFLTYFQNEAQLEKSRLLSDRFSAERPKGSFSTLEIQRTEQGDSAMYLCASSFVTSGSSYNEQFFGPGTRLTVL.

The chain links TRBV30 to TRBJ1-2; D uncertain. From germline, CDR1 is GTSNPN and CDR2 SVGIG (reference sequence). This CDR3 spans 14 amino acids. V gave up 3 bases and J gave up 7 bases, with 18 bases separating them. CDR3 amino acids: CAWSPRTSGSGYTF. CDR3 in DNA: TGTGCCTGGAGCCCCCGAACGAGCGGGTCTGGCTACACCTTC.

This clone was seen only a few times. The sample holds other DNA sequences that translate to the same CDR3. The chain couples TRBV5-1 to TRBJ1-1, with 7 bases lining up with TRBD1. CDR1 SGHRS and CDR2 YFSETQ come from the germline V gene. This CDR3 comprises 14 residues. The ends lost 4 bases at V and 5 bases at J; junction bases unmatched: 8. CDR3 in DNA: TGCGCCAGCAGCACAGGGACAGTTGAGACTGAAGCTTTCTTT. Protein product: CASSTGTVETEAFF.